This T cell receptor (beta chain) was sequenced in a study of beta chain features in type 1 diabetes. Across the whole study: Across all samples, roughly 98,000,000 sorted cells were examined.

As every portion of the isolated RNA was reverse transcribed, the sequencing read expressed TCRB transcripts. This table comes from immunoSEQ multiplex PCR, and its TCRdb copy is limited to in-frame clones, with some not included. In the table there are 900,000 or so clones, roughly 17% of which are singletons. Study-wide results and limits: Any PCR bias toward short templates would affect both groups alike. A closer apparent resemblance between naive, central memory and Treg TCRB repertoires was seen in patients than in healthy donors.

The germline V gene encodes CDR1 SGDLS and CDR2 YYNGEE. The CDR3 contains 13 residues. Trimming pared 1 base from V and 7 bases from J, leaving 11 bases between. Cells sorted by CD45RO/CCR7/CD25/CD127/CD95/CD27 comprised CD4+ naive, central memory, regulatory and stem cell-like memory cells. This clone came up a few times. What it recognizes is unknown. This clonotype was sampled from a young woman in good health. The chain employs TRBV9 and TRBJ1-1, with D unclear. The specimen sequenced was naive CD4+ T cells from blood. In DNA form, the CDR3 reads TGTGCCAGCAGCGTACGACTATTGGGTGAAGCTTTCTTT. Encoded protein: CASSVRLLGEAFF.